What follows are 30 T cell receptor beta chains derived from one specimen sequenced in a study of T cells after yellow fever vaccination. A single record per CDR3 protein comes from TCRdb applying MiXCR to the 5' RACE reads. The repertoire has over 300,000 distinct CDR3 sequences, around 6.8% of them found once; the top ten carry roughly 19%. The sample consisted of PBMCs, taken roughly 45 days after the first yellow fever vaccination. Receptors originate from a man aged 18 to 35 who received the YFV17D yellow fever vaccine.

This clonotype was observed a few times. V is TRBV5-4 and J is TRBJ2-1; a weak D match, TRBD1 (8 bases). Trimming took 7 bases from V and 6 from J, leaving 20 bases between them. Germline CDR1 and CDR2: SGHNT and YYREEE (reference sequence). CDR3 length: 15 residues. The CDR3 sequence: CASGGDRSTTNEQFF. The CDR3 DNA sequence: TGTGCCAGCGGGGGGGACAGGTCGACTACCAATGAGCAGTTCTTC.

This clonotype has a count of ten or more. V and J are TRBV7-2 and TRBJ2-3; either TRBD1 or TRBD2 may fit D (7 bases each). Germline CDR1 is SGHTA and CDR2 is FQGNSA. Deletions cut 3 bases from V and 4 bases from J, with 17 bases between. The CDR3 totals 16 residues. The CDR3 DNA reads as TGTGCCAGCAGCTTCGGCCCAGGGGGGGCCGCAGATACGCAGTATTTT. Translation gives CASSFGPGGAADTQYF.

V is TRBV4-3 and J is TRBJ2-3; D is perhaps TRBD1 (5 bases). There are 14 residues in the CDR3. Trimming stripped 4 bases from V and 4 bases from J, with 12 bases between. Germline CDR1 and CDR2: LGHNA and YSLEER. The CDR3 region is CASSLDSQADTQYF. The DNA for the CDR3 is TGCGCCAGCAGCCTAGACAGCCAAGCAGATACGCAGTATTTT.

This clonotype showed up just a few times. The chain employs TRBV7-2 and TRBJ2-2; D uncertain. This CDR3 has 13 residues. Germline V gene sequence: CDR1 SGHTA, CDR2 FQGNSA. The V gene lost 6 bases and the J gene lost 5 bases, with 10 bases spanning the gap. For the CDR3, the DNA is TGTGCCAGCAGACAAAGGGATACCGGGGAGCTGTTTTTT. It yields the protein CASRQRDTGELFF.

This clonotype has a count of ten or more. The chain carries TRBV5-1 and TRBJ2-1; the D is unclear. Looked up from germline, CDR1 is SGHRS and CDR2 is YFSETQ. The CDR3 is made up of 13 amino acids. The V end lost 0 bases, the J end lost 6 bases, and 7 bases lay between the germline ends. The CDR3 loop reads CASSLGIGNEQFF. The CDR3, as DNA: TGCGCCAGCAGCTTGGGTATCGGCAATGAGCAGTTCTTC.

This chain joins TRBV20-1 and TRBJ2-2; D is perhaps TRBD1 or TRBD2 (5 bases each). From germline, CDR1 is DFQATT and CDR2 SNEGSKA (reference sequence). There are 16 residues in the CDR3. The V gene lost 1 base and the J gene lost 2 bases, with 14 bases spanning the gap. In DNA, the CDR3 is TGCAGTGCTAGAGCCCGGGGCAGCTTAAACACCGGGGAGCTGTTTTTT. Translating it yields CSARARGSLNTGELFF.

This clonotype was picked up many times. The chain uses TRBV12-3 or TRBV12-4 and TRBJ2-2; 7 nucleotides agree with TRBD2. V lost 6 bases, J lost 3 bases, and 7 bases stayed unmatched. This CDR3 spans 15 amino acids. The CDR3 region is CASRVWEGDTGELFF. DNA of the CDR3: TGTGCCAGCAGGGTCTGGGAGGGTGACACCGGGGAGCTGTTTTTT.

The chain uses TRBV5-1 and TRBJ2-7; 7 bases line up with TRBD1. Trimming cost V 4 bases and J 3 bases; bases outside gene matches: 10. This CDR3 region has 15 residues. Germline CDR1 is SGHRS and CDR2 is YFSETQ. The DNA of the CDR3 is TGCGCCAGCAGCGTGGACAACAGGGGCGACTACGAGCAGTACTTC. It specifies CASSVDNRGDYEQYF.

This clonotype appeared a few times. CDR3 bases: TGCAGTGCTAGAGATTCCTTCCGCTCCTACAATGAGCAGTTCTTC. This codes for CSARDSFRSYNEQFF. J is TRBJ2-1 and V is TRBV20-1; D is undetermined. The CDR3 spans 15 residues. The V gene's germline CDR1 is DFQATT and CDR2 SNEGSKA (reference sequence). Trimming took off 0 bases at V and 0 bases at J, with 9 bases between the two ends.

This clonotype was observed a handful of times. V and J are TRBV5-1 and TRBJ2-3; 11 bases match TRBD2. Germline V gives CDR1 SGHRS, CDR2 YFSETQ. The CDR3 runs 15 residues. Trimming cost V 4 bases and J 6 bases; bases outside gene matches: 7. CDR3 sequence reads: CASSRVGTSGDTQYF. The CDR3 DNA reads as TGCGCCAGCAGCCGCGTCGGGACTAGCGGCGATACGCAGTATTTT.

This clonotype was counted only a few times. The CDR3, as DNA: TGTGCCAGCTGCAGGGACTGGGACACCGGGGAGCTGTTTTTT. It specifies CASCRDWDTGELFF. This sequence joins TRBV2 and TRBJ2-2; D possibly corresponds to TRBD2 (6 bases). The CDR3 contains 14 residues. CDR1 is SNHLY and CDR2 is FYNNEI in the germline V gene. Trimming removed 8 bases from V and 3 bases from J, with 13 bases in between.

This clonotype was picked up a small number of times. This chain uses TRBV19 with TRBJ1-5; no clear D. Germline V gene data show CDR1 as LNHDA and CDR2 as SQIVND (reference sequence). Trimming stripped 2 bases from V and 6 bases from J, with 14 bases between. The CDR3 consists of 15 residues. CDR3 DNA: TGTGCCAGTAGTATAACCCCGAGCCCTACTCAGCCCCAGCATTTT. Protein: CASSITPSPTQPQHF.

The rearrangement joins TRBV7-2 to TRBJ1-1; tentatively, D is TRBD1 (5 bases). The ends were cut back, 1 base at V and 4 bases at J, with 10 bases in the middle. CDR3 length: 14 amino acids. Per the germline V gene, CDR1 is SGHTA and CDR2 is FQGNSA. The CDR3 DNA reads TGTGCCAGCAGCTTAGGGGGCGAGGTCACTGAAGCTTTCTTT. Its translation: CASSLGGEVTEAFF.

The chain combines TRBV9 with TRBJ1-2, with no clear D. The CDR3 has 13 amino acids. Germline V gene sequence: CDR1 SGDLS, CDR2 YYNGEE. With 5 bases removed from V and 8 bases from J, the gap between germline ends came to 16 bases. The DNA of the CDR3 is TGTGCCAGCAGTAACATGGAGGTGGTCGGCTACACCTTC. This codes for CASSNMEVVGYTF.

This clonotype was seen only a few times. CDR3 sequence: CASRLAGEDTQYF. The CDR3 nucleotides are TGTGCCAGCAGACTAGCGGGGGAGGATACGCAGTATTTT. The chain carries TRBV7-3 and TRBJ2-3; 11 bases fit TRBD2. The CDR3 runs 13 residues. Trimming took 6 bases from V and 6 from J; bases not matched to a gene: 2. CDR1 is SGHTA, CDR2 FQGTGA, per germline.

The V call is TRBV11-2, the J call TRBJ2-1; no clear D. Looked up from germline, CDR1 is SGHAT and CDR2 is FQNNGV. Trimming took off 3 bases at V and 3 bases at J, with 6 bases between the two ends. The CDR3 totals 13 residues. The CDR3 sequence is CASSFSYYNEQFF. The CDR3 DNA sequence: TGTGCCAGCAGCTTCAGCTACTACAATGAGCAGTTCTTC.

The V and J genes are TRBV29-1 and TRBJ1-2; weak D call: TRBD1 (5 bases). The germline V gene has CDR1 SQVTM and CDR2 ANQGSEA. With 6 bases removed from V and 6 bases from J, the gap between germline ends came to 17 bases. This CDR3 contains 13 residues. CDR3 sequence reads: CSVTQGPQDGYTF. The CDR3 nucleotides read TGCAGCGTCACTCAGGGTCCCCAGGATGGCTACACCTTC.

Many counts were recorded for this clonotype. V is TRBV5-4 and J is TRBJ2-1; 12 positions match TRBD2. This CDR3 is 15 amino acids long. Unmatched junction bases numbered 9, after V lost 5 bases and J lost 9 bases. The germline gives CDR1 SGHNT, CDR2 YYREEE (reference sequence). CDR3 amino acids: CASRASGGASGEQFF. CDR3 sequence (DNA): TGTGCCAGCAGGGCTAGCGGGGGGGCTAGTGGTGAGCAGTTCTTC. The whole variable domain, filled in from reference TRBV5-4 and TRBJ2-1, reads ETGVTQSPTHLIKTRGQQVTLRCSSQSGHNTVSWYQQALGQGPQFIFQYYREEENGRGNFPPRFSGLQFPNYSSELNVNALELDDSALYLCASRASGGASGEQFFGPGTRLTVL.

This clonotype was counted only a few times. The rearrangement links TRBV20-1 to TRBJ2-3; D is possibly TRBD1 (5 bases). There are 15 residues in the CDR3. Germline-derived CDR1 and CDR2 are DFQATT and SNEGSKA (reference sequence). Trimming removed 3 bases at V and 2 bases at J, with 15 bases between. CDR3 nucleotide sequence: TGCAGTGCTAGTGGTGGCAGGGATTACACAGATACGCAGTATTTT. Protein product: CSASGGRDYTDTQYF.

This clonotype appeared a few times. The chain employs TRBV2 and TRBJ2-1, with a tentative D call TRBD2 (5 bases). V lost 3 bases to trimming and J lost 6 bases, with 12 bases between them. From germline, CDR1 is SNHLY and CDR2 FYNNEI. The CDR3 is 14 residues long. This CDR3 is CASSEWGRGNEQFF. CDR3 DNA sequence: TGTGCCAGCAGTGAGTGGGGTCGGGGCAATGAGCAGTTCTTC.

This clonotype was recorded many times. J is TRBJ2-3 and V is TRBV30; D unresolved. The germline CDR1 and CDR2 sequences are GTSNPN and SVGIG (reference sequence). The CDR3 has 12 amino acids. Trimming pared 1 base from V and 0 bases from J, leaving 2 bases between. The CDR3 DNA is TGTGCCTGGAGTGGTAGCACAGATACGCAGTATTTT. It translates to CAWSGSTDTQYF.

This chain links TRBV5-4 with TRBJ2-3, with D possibly TRBD1 on 6 matching bases. This CDR3 spans 16 amino acids. CDR1 and CDR2 from the germline V gene are SGHNT and YYREEE (reference sequence). V dropped 4 bases and J dropped 0 bases, with 15 bases sitting between them. CDR3 DNA sequence: TGTGCCAGCAGCCTGGACAGTCGGGCTAGCACAGATACGCAGTATTTT. It specifies CASSLDSRASTDTQYF.

The rearrangement joins TRBV7-2 to TRBJ2-1; D is unresolved. Germline CDR1 and CDR2: SGHTA and FQGNSA. This CDR3 comprises 14 residues. The V end was cut by 1 base, the J end by 9 bases, with 13 bases between. The CDR3 region is CASSLGNGRGEQFF. DNA for the CDR3: TGTGCCAGCAGCTTAGGTAACGGAAGAGGTGAGCAGTTCTTC.

This clonotype was found many times. The chain has TRBV20-1 and TRBJ1-2; 8 nucleotides line up with TRBD1. The J segment lost 2 bases and the V segment lost 6 bases, leaving 5 bases of the junction unmatched. The CDR3 covers 13 residues. CDR1 DFQATT and CDR2 SNEGSKA come from the germline V gene (reference sequence). CDR3 loop: CSARQGINYGYTF. CDR3 in DNA: TGCAGTGCCAGACAGGGGATCAACTATGGCTACACCTTC.

The rearrangement links TRBV3-1 to TRBJ2-7; 7 bases map to TRBD2. The J segment lost 4 bases and the V segment lost 5 bases, leaving 5 bases of the junction unmatched. This CDR3 comprises 13 residues. Germline CDR1 LGHDT, CDR2 YNNKEL (reference sequence). CDR3 residues: CASSSRGIYEQYF. CDR3 nucleotide sequence: TGTGCCAGCAGCTCGCGGGGGATTTACGAGCAGTACTTC.

The chain combines TRBV24-1 with TRBJ2-2; TRBD2 aligns across 7 bases. This CDR3 spans 18 amino acids. The germline CDR1 and CDR2 sequences are KGHDR and SFDVKD. With V trimmed by 3 bases and J by 1 base, 10 bases remained unmatched. CDR3 sequence: CATSDPSSSGLNTGELFF. The DNA for the CDR3 is TGTGCCACCAGTGATCCATCCTCTAGCGGACTGAACACCGGGGAGCTGTTTTTT.

For the CDR3, the DNA is TGTGCCAGCAGTCACACCCCCGACGGGAACACTGAAGCTTTCTTT. This gives the protein CASSHTPDGNTEAFF. This chain connects TRBV12-3 or TRBV12-4 to TRBJ1-1, with no clear D. V lost 5 bases and J lost 1, with 14 bases in between. CDR3 length equals 15 residues.

This clonotype was recorded at least ten times. As DNA, the CDR3 is TGTGCCATCAGTGAATTGGGACAGGGATTAACAGATACGCAGTATTTT. It encodes CAISELGQGLTDTQYF. This sequence joins TRBV10-3 and TRBJ2-3; 9 nucleotides match TRBD1. CDR3 length: 16 amino acids. Germline CDR1 and CDR2: ENHRY and SYGVKD. Trimming removed 3 bases from V and 3 bases from J; junction bases left unmatched: 7.

To note about this clonotype: One end of the junction varies from germline; a read error may be responsible. The chain uses TRBV20-1 and TRBJ2-1, with 15 bases that match TRBD2. CDR1 is DFQATT, CDR2 SNEGSKA, per germline (reference sequence). This CDR3 is built from 15 residues. This CDR3 reads CCASRTSGGANEQFF. In DNA form, the CDR3 reads TGCTGTGCTAGCCGGACTAGCGGGGGGGCCAATGAGCAGTTCTTC.

The chain is built from TRBV11-3 and TRBJ2-2, with unresolved D. Per the germline V gene, CDR1 is SGHNT and CDR2 is YENEEA. The CDR3 has 14 amino acids. Trimming removed 0 bases from V and 3 bases from J, with 5 bases in between. The CDR3 sequence: CASSLDGHTGELFF. The CDR3 DNA sequence: TGTGCCAGCAGCTTAGATGGCCACACCGGGGAGCTGTTTTTT.